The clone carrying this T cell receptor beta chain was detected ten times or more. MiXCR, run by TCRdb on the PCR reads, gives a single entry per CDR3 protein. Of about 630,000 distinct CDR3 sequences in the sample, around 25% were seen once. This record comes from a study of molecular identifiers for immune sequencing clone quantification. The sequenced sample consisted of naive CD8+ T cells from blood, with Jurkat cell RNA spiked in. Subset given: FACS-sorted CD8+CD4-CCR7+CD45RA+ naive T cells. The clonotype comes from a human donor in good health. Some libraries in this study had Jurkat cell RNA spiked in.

The DNA of the CDR3 is TGTGCCTGGAGTGTGGCGGGAGCCTACGAGCAGTACTTC. Protein: CAWSVAGAYEQYF. This rearrangement joins TRBV30 to TRBJ2-7; 7 nucleotides line up with TRBD2. Germline V CDR1 and CDR2: GTSNPN, SVGIG (reference sequence). V dropped 0 bases and J dropped 2; count of bases not matched to a gene: 1. The CDR3 is 13 residues long.